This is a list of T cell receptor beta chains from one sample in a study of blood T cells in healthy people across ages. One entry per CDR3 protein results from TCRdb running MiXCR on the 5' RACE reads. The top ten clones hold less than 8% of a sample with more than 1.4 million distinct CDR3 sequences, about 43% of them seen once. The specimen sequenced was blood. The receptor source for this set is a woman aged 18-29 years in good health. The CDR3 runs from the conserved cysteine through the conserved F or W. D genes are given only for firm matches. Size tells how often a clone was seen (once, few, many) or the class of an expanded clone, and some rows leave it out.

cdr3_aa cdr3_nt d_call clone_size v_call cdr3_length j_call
CATSDLTVVGTDTQYF TGTGCCACCAGTGATTTAACAGTGGTAGGCACAGATACGCAGTATTTT NA NA TRBV24-1 16 TRBJ2-3
CAGSRLAGTQETQYF TGTGCCGGCAGCCGACTAGCGGGGACACAAGAGACCCAGTACTTC TRBD2 NA TRBV7-9 15 TRBJ2-5
CASRILRDSYNEQFF TGTGCCAGCAGAATTCTCCGGGACAGTTACAATGAGCAGTTCTTC TRBD1 NA TRBV7-8 15 TRBJ2-1
CASSRSWGHQETQYF TGTGCCAGCTCACGATCCTGGGGCCACCAAGAGACCCAGTACTTC NA few TRBV18 15 TRBJ2-5
CASSSLNPPGTHKRQVQYF TGTGCCAGCAGCAGCTTAAACCCACCCGGGACACATAAAAGGCAAGTGCAGTACTTC NA NA TRBV21-1 19 TRBJ2-5
CASSGGKNIQYF TGTGCCAGCAGCGGGGGGAAAAACATTCAGTACTTC NA few TRBV9 12 TRBJ2-4
CASSRRQGSNEKLFF TGTGCCAGCAGCCGACGACAAGGGTCTAATGAAAAACTGTTTTTT NA NA TRBV7-2 15 TRBJ1-4
CASSHETLITGELFF TGCGCCAGCAGCCACGAAACCCTTATCACCGGGGAGCTGTTTTTT NA many TRBV4-1 15 TRBJ2-2
CSVERGAGGPAWSYNEQFF TGCAGCGTTGAAAGAGGGGCGGGGGGGCCTGCTTGGTCCTACAATGAGCAGTTCTTC TRBD2 NA TRBV29-1 19 TRBJ2-1
CASSSPDRGFQPQHF TGTGCCAGCAGTTCGCCGGACAGGGGGTTTCAGCCCCAGCATTTT TRBD1 few TRBV2 15 TRBJ1-5
CASSLAGSRKETQYF TGCGCCAGCAGCTTGGCGGGGTCGAGGAAAGAGACCCAGTACTTC NA NA TRBV5-1 15 TRBJ2-5
CSAALWGQGKDYEQYF TGCAGCGCTGCCTTGTGGGGACAGGGGAAGGACTACGAGCAGTACTTC TRBD1 few TRBV29-1 16 TRBJ2-7
CSVEDPAFYGYTF TGCAGCGTTGAAGATCCGGCCTTCTATGGCTACACCTTC NA few TRBV29-1 13 TRBJ1-2
CSGKGAWEYEQYF TGCAGCGGGAAGGGGGCCTGGGAGTACGAGCAGTACTTC TRBD1 few TRBV20-1 13 TRBJ2-7
CSAPGDRGHNEQFF TGCAGTGCCCCCGGGGACAGGGGGCACAATGAGCAGTTCTTC TRBD1 few TRBV20-1 14 TRBJ2-1
CSAPTSGRAADTQYF TGCAGTGCTCCGACTAGCGGGAGGGCCGCAGATACGCAGTATTTT TRBD2 few TRBV20-1 15 TRBJ2-3
CASRTSGDNEQYF TGTGCCAGCCGGACTAGCGGGGACAATGAGCAGTACTTC TRBD2 NA TRBV3-1 13 TRBJ2-5
CASADTEAFF TGTGCCAGCGCAGACACTGAAGCTTTCTTT NA NA TRBV6-1 10 TRBJ1-1
CATSAPGDFSSSYNEQFF TGTGCCACCAGCGCGCCCGGGGACTTTTCGAGCTCCTACAATGAGCAGTTCTTC NA few TRBV15 18 TRBJ2-1
CASSPYRGSYNEQFF TGTGCCAGCAGCCCATACAGGGGGTCCTACAATGAGCAGTTCTTC TRBD1 few TRBV7-7 15 TRBJ2-1
CASSRGRRYGHTF TGTGCCAGCAGCCGGGGACGCCGATATGGCCACACCTTC NA NA TRBV28 13 TRBJ1-2
CASSPRGSDTQYF TGTGCCAGCAGCCCCCGGGGGTCAGATACGCAGTATTTT NA many TRBV14 13 TRBJ2-3
CASSPPGGHYTF TGTGCCAGCAGTCCTCCCGGAGGGCACTACACCTTC NA NA TRBV27 12 TRBJ1-2
CASTKTRGGSDYGYTF TGTGCCAGCACTAAAACGAGGGGGGGCTCCGACTATGGCTACACCTTC NA NA TRBV2 16 TRBJ1-2
CSARGPIPASGSSYEQYF TGCAGTGCTAGAGGCCCCATCCCCGCTAGCGGGAGCTCCTACGAGCAGTACTTC TRBD2 NA TRBV20-1 18 TRBJ2-7
CASSFGINSPLHF TGTGCCAGCAGTTTCGGGATTAATTCACCCCTCCACTTT NA NA TRBV12-3/TRBV12-4 13 TRBJ1-6
CASSLSLNTDTQYF TGCGCCAGCAGCTTGAGCCTAAACACAGATACGCAGTATTTT NA few TRBV5-1 14 TRBJ2-3
CASSDVGANVLTF TGCGCCAGCAGCGACGTCGGGGCCAACGTCCTGACTTTC NA NA TRBV5-1 13 TRBJ2-6
CASSKNQRGQGNTIYF TGTGCCAGCAGCAAAAACCAGCGGGGACAGGGAAACACCATATATTTT NA NA TRBV21-1 16 TRBJ1-3
CASSAEVAGQYF TGTGCCAGCAGCGCCGAGGTGGCTGGGCAGTACTTC NA few TRBV2 12 TRBJ2-7
CASSPGTFLGGTQYF TGCGCCAGCAGCCCCGGGACTTTCCTGGGAGGTACGCAGTATTTT NA NA TRBV5-1 15 TRBJ2-3
CSAAQPNTEAFF TGCAGTGCCGCTCAGCCGAACACTGAAGCTTTCTTT NA few TRBV20-1 12 TRBJ1-1
CSARDFSGTSGGSSYNEQFF TGCAGTGCTAGAGATTTTTCCGGGACTAGCGGGGGGAGCTCCTACAATGAGCAGTTCTTC TRBD2 few TRBV20-1 20 TRBJ2-1
CASSEGGSSNQPQHF TGCGCCAGCAGCGAGGGGGGCTCGAGCAATCAGCCCCAGCATTTT NA few TRBV5-1 15 TRBJ1-5
CASSSATSGSVNEQFF TGCGCCAGCAGCTCAGCGACTAGCGGGTCAGTCAATGAGCAGTTCTTC TRBD2 few TRBV5-1 16 TRBJ2-1
CVSSHSGGGSYEQYF TGTGTCAGCAGCCATAGCGGGGGGGGCTCCTACGAGCAGTACTTC TRBD2 NA TRBV28 15 TRBJ2-7
CASSWGPGGGYNEQFF TGTGCCAGCAGCTGGGGTCCTGGCGGGGGCTACAATGAGCAGTTCTTC TRBD2 NA TRBV5-4 16 TRBJ2-1
CSVVRTGKNPYEQYF TGCAGCGTTGTGCGCACAGGGAAGAATCCCTACGAGCAGTACTTC NA few TRBV29-1 15 TRBJ2-7
CASSPYGPAGAIFDEQFF TGTGCCAGCAGTCCCTATGGTCCGGCGGGAGCCATCTTTGATGAGCAGTTCTTC TRBD2 few TRBV12-3/TRBV12-4 18 TRBJ2-1
CSAREEGTKVGSTEAFF TGCAGTGCTAGAGAAGAGGGGACGAAGGTCGGCAGCACTGAAGCTTTCTTT NA NA TRBV20-1 17 TRBJ1-1
CASRPLAGVSYEQYF TGTGCCAGCAGGCCCCTAGCGGGGGTCTCCTACGAGCAGTACTTC TRBD2 NA TRBV5-6 15 TRBJ2-7
CSALDVSSNQPQHF TGCAGTGCCTTGGACGTCTCTAGCAATCAGCCCCAGCATTTT NA few TRBV20-1 14 TRBJ1-5
CASSLSGTPIYNEQYF TGTGCCAGCAGCTTAAGCGGGACTCCTATCTACAATGAGCAGTACTTC TRBD2 NA TRBV7-8 16 TRBJ2-7